The 5 T cell receptor beta chains below come from one sample, sequenced in a study of blood T cells in healthy people across ages. With a J-beta primer mix and a sample-barcoded 5' primer, a second PCR ran 7 to 11 cycles. MiXCR was run by TCRdb on the 5' RACE reads, yielding one entry per CDR3 protein. Among hundreds of thousands of distinct CDR3 sequences listed, 40% to 45% were seen once. The source material was blood. The origin of the receptors is a man aged 80 or over in good health.

The chain's CDR3 is CASSREHVSRYSNQPQHF. In DNA form, the CDR3 reads TGTGCCAGCAGCCGAGAACACGTTTCCCGTTATAGCAATCAGCCCCAGCATTTT. V usage is TRBV7-3 and J usage is TRBJ1-5; D is uncertain. The CDR3 loop spans 18 amino acids. Germline V lookup: CDR1 SGHTA, CDR2 FQGTGA. With 5 bases removed from V and 0 bases from J, the gap between germline ends came to 20 bases.

This clonotype was found a few times. The chain couples TRBV25-1 to TRBJ1-2; the match to TRBD1 covers 9 bases. V trimming: 7 bases; J trimming: 6 bases; junction bases outside the gene matches: 9. The CDR3 spans 14 residues. Germline CDR1 reads MGHDK; CDR2 reads SYGVNS. The CDR3 spells CASNYGQGIDGYTF. In DNA form, the CDR3 reads TGTGCCAGCAATTATGGACAGGGGATCGATGGCTACACCTTC.

CDR3 protein: CASSQGGENTIYF. In DNA, the CDR3 is TGTGCCAGCAGCCAAGGGGGTGAAAACACCATATATTTT. J is TRBJ1-3 and V is TRBV3-1, with D hard to call. V lost 1 base and J 6 bases, leaving 7 bases between the germline ends. The CDR3 extends over 13 amino acids. Germline loops: CDR1 LGHDT, CDR2 YNNKEL (reference sequence). Full variable domain (missing parts from reference TRBV3-1 and TRBJ1-3): DTAVSQTPKYLVTQMGNDKSIKCEQNLGHDTMYWYKQDSKKFLKIMFSYNNKELIINETVPNRFSPKSPDKAHLNLHINSLELGDSAVYFCASSQGGENTIYFGEGSWLTVV.

This chain joins TRBV20-1 and TRBJ2-7; the D gene is possibly TRBD2 (6 bases). The J call may not be correct, given that the DNA end is closer to TRBJ2-5. The CDR3 spans 14 residues. CDR1 and CDR2 from the germline V gene are DFQATT and SNEGSKA (reference sequence). CDR3 sequence (DNA): TGCAGTGCCAAGACAAATGGGGAGGAAGAGACCCAGTACTTC. Amino acids: CSAKTNGEEETQYF.

As to this clonotype: A junction end diverges from the germline sequence, so it may reflect a read error. The chain is built from TRBV5-1 and TRBJ2-5; TRBD2 is a possible D gene (5 bases). Germline assignment: CDR1 SGHRS and CDR2 YFSETQ. CDR3 length equals 15 residues. The CDR3 region is CASSPRALTQETRYF. CDR3 nucleotide sequence: TGCGCCAGCAGCCCGAGGGCTCTGACCCAAGAGACCCGGTACTTC. The whole variable domain, filled in from reference TRBV5-1 and TRBJ2-5, reads KAGVTQTPRYLIKTRGQQVTLSCSPISGHRSVSWYQQTPGQGLQFLFEYFSETQRNKGNFPGRFSGRQFSNSRSEMNVSTLELGDSALYLCASSPRALTQETRYFGPGTRLLVL.